The entry below gives a single T cell receptor (beta chain) sequence along with its context. The antigen is unknown. The sample is drawn from a study of regulatory T cells in long-lasting Graves disease. Whole-study results and caveats: Newly diagnosed disease favored TRBV20-1 and TRBJ2-1 over persistent disease.

Trimming cost V 6 bases and J 6 bases, with 14 bases left between them. Germline-derived CDR1 and CDR2 are MNHNS and SASEGT. The CDR3 loop spans 13 amino acids. Noted time point: newly diagnosed GD, antithyroid drugs for less than 3 months. TCR sequences were obtained from RNA taken from PBMCs. One endocrinology department in Xi'an, China, was where patients came from. Peripheral blood, approximately 9 milliliters per patient, was collected in EDTA tubes. Building of the TCR beta libraries involved iRepertoire HTBI primers and Arm-PCR of CDR3 regions. In TCRdb, the multiplex PCR reads were re-called with MiXCR into one record per CDR3 protein. The table shows roughly 560,000 distinct CDR3 sequences, with more than 10% occurring only once. This sample was shared with a second study, whose subject was T cells in Graves' hyperthyroidism and ophthalmopathy.

The source of this sequence is a woman aged 25 to 39 with Graves disease. The sample was peripheral blood mononuclear cells (PBMCs), taken at new diagnosis, from a patient treated with antithyroid drugs. V is TRBV6-1 and J is TRBJ1-2, with TRBD1 as a possible D gene (6 bases). The chain's CDR3 is CASRDSVKHGYTF. DNA of the CDR3: TGTGCCAGCAGGGACAGCGTCAAGCATGGCTACACCTTC.